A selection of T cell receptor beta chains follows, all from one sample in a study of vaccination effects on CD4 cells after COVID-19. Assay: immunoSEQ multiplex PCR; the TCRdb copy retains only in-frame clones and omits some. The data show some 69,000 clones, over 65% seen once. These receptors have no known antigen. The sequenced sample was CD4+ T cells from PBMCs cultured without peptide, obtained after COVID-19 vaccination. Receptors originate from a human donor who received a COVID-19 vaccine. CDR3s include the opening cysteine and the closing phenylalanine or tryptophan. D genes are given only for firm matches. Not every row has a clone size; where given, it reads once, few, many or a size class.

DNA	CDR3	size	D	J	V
TGTGCCAGCAGCCCCCGATGGGACGCGGTAGCGAACACTGAAGCTTTCTTT	CASSPRWDAVANTEAFF	NA	NA	TRBJ1-1	TRBV11-2
TGCGCCAGCAGCCCCGGAAATCAAGAGACCCAGTACTTC	CASSPGNQETQYF	NA	NA	TRBJ2-5	TRBV5-1
TGTGCCAGCAGCCAAGCGGCAGGGCAAGAGACCCAGTACTTC	CASSQAAGQETQYF	NA	NA	TRBJ2-5	TRBV3-1/TRBV3-2
TGTGCCAGTAGTTTGCCTGCGGGATATGGCTACACCTTC	CASSLPAGYGYTF	NA	NA	TRBJ1-2	TRBV19
TGTGCCAGCAGCTTAGTGGACAGACAAGAGACCCAGTACTTC	CASSLVDRQETQYF	NA	NA	TRBJ2-5	TRBV7-2
TGTGCCAGCAGCTTCTCCACGAACACTGAAGCTTTCTTT	CASSFSTNTEAFF	few	NA	TRBJ1-1	TRBV7-2
TGCGCCAGCCAAAGAGCGGGGGGCTGGGAAGAGACCCAGTACTTC	CASQRAGGWEETQYF	NA	TRBD2	TRBJ2-5	TRBV5-1
TGTGCCATCAGCAACGTCCCCGGGACAGGGGGGCGCGGGGAGGCTCAGCCCCAGCATTTT	CAISNVPGTGGRGEAQPQHF	NA	TRBD1	TRBJ1-5	TRBV10-3
TGCGCCAGCAGCTTGTTAAACGGAATGAACACTGAAGCTTTCTTT	CASSLLNGMNTEAFF	NA	NA	TRBJ1-1	TRBV5-1
TGTGCCAGCAGTGAACCAGGTTCGAACACCGGGGAGCTGTTTTTT	CASSEPGSNTGELFF	NA	NA	TRBJ2-2	TRBV25-1
TGCGCCAGCAGTAGCGGGCAGGACCTTGAGACCCAGTACTTC	CASSSGQDLETQYF	NA	NA	TRBJ2-5	TRBV10-1
TGTGCCAGCAGCTTAGAGGCGGGCCTTGGGACTGAAGCTTTCTTT	CASSLEAGLGTEAFF	NA	NA	TRBJ1-1	TRBV11-3
TGTGCCAGCAGTTCCTGGGACAGATTGAACACTGAAGCTTTCTTT	CASSSWDRLNTEAFF	NA	TRBD1	TRBJ1-1	TRBV6-5
TGTGCCAGTACCGCACAGGGGGCTCTAAATACGCAGTATTTT	CASTAQGALNTQYF	NA	TRBD1	TRBJ2-3	TRBV19
TGTGCCAGCAGCCCCAACCAGTACAATGAGCAGTTCTTC	CASSPNQYNEQFF	NA	NA	TRBJ2-1	TRBV7-3
TGTGCCAGCAGCTTAACTCCAGGGTTTACTGAAGCTTTCTTT	CASSLTPGFTEAFF	NA	NA	TRBJ1-1	TRBV7-3
TGTGCCAGCAGGTTGGGACTAGCGGGGGGCGACAATGAGCAGTTCTTC	CASRLGLAGGDNEQFF	NA	TRBD2	TRBJ2-1	TRBV2
TGTGCCAGCAGTTACTCGAGGACGCTGCTCCGACCCCTCCACTTT	CASSYSRTLLRPLHF	NA	NA	TRBJ1-6	TRBV6-5
TGTGCCACCAGTGAAACGAATCAGCCCCAGCATTTT	CATSETNQPQHF	few	NA	TRBJ1-5	TRBV24-1
TGTGCCAGCAAAACAGGCAATGAAAAACTGTTTTTT	CASKTGNEKLFF	few	NA	TRBJ1-4	TRBV28
TGTGCCAGCAGACTTGGCACTTTAAACTATGGCTACACCTTC	CASRLGTLNYGYTF	NA	NA	TRBJ1-2	TRBV2
TGTGCCAGCAGTTTAGGAGAGACCCAGTACTTC	CASSLGETQYF	NA	NA	TRBJ2-5	TRBV12-3/TRBV12-4
TGTGCCAGCAGTCCCAAACGGGGGACAGTCACAGATACGCAGTATTTT	CASSPKRGTVTDTQYF	once	NA	TRBJ2-3	TRBV7-2
TGTGCCAGCGAGGCGCAGCGGGGGGCGAAGACCCAGTACTTC	CASEAQRGAKTQYF	NA	TRBD2	TRBJ2-5	TRBV27
TGTGCCAGCAGTTCAACCCGGGACAGGGGAGAAGAAAAACTGTTTTTT	CASSSTRDRGEEKLFF	few	TRBD1	TRBJ1-4	TRBV5-4
TGTGCCAGCAACCCCGCGGGGACTTATGGCTACACCTTC	CASNPAGTYGYTF	once	NA	TRBJ1-2	TRBV12-3/TRBV12-4
TGCGCCAGCAGCCAAGAGGGGGACACCTACTCCTATAATTCACCCCTCCACTTT	CASSQEGDTYSYNSPLHF	NA	NA	TRBJ1-6	TRBV4-1
TGTGCCAGCAGCGTATCCAGTGACAGGGGTTTTAGCTACACCTTC	CASSVSSDRGFSYTF	NA	TRBD1	TRBJ1-2	TRBV9
TGTGCCAGCAGCTTAGCTTCGGGGACCTACGGAGATACGCAGTATTTT	CASSLASGTYGDTQYF	NA	NA	TRBJ2-3	TRBV7-2
TGTGCCAGCAGGACAGGGGGCTCTGGGGCCAACGTCCTGACTTTC	CASRTGGSGANVLTF	NA	TRBD1	TRBJ2-6	TRBV6-5
TGTGCCACCGACTTGGGACTGGCGGCAGATACGCAGTATTTT	CATDLGLAADTQYF	NA	NA	TRBJ2-3	TRBV2
TGTGCCAGCAACAACGGGGACAGGGTTTATGGCTACACCTTC	CASNNGDRVYGYTF	NA	TRBD1	TRBJ1-2	TRBV27
TGTGCCAGCAGCTTAGGGACAGATACGCAGTATTTT	CASSLGTDTQYF	NA	NA	TRBJ2-3	TRBV11-2
TGTGCCAGCAGTTATTCCCATACGCAGTATTTT	CASSYSHTQYF	NA	NA	TRBJ2-3	TRBV6-5
TGCGCCAGCAGCCAAGTAGGTCAGGCACCAAACACCATATATTTT	CASSQVGQAPNTIYF	NA	NA	TRBJ1-3	TRBV4-1
TGTGCCAGCAGCCACTGGGGGACCCACACCGGGGAGCTGTTTTTT	CASSHWGTHTGELFF	NA	NA	TRBJ2-2	TRBV3-1/TRBV3-2
TGCGCCAGCAGCCAAGCGTTTCCAGGGACAATCAGCTATGGCTACACCTTC	CASSQAFPGTISYGYTF	few	NA	TRBJ1-2	TRBV4-1
TGTGCCAGCACCGACCCAGGCCAGGAGCAGTTCTTC	CASTDPGQEQFF	few	NA	TRBJ2-1	TRBV2
TGTGCCAGCAGTGTGATGTCGAACACCGGGGAGCTGTTTTTT	CASSVMSNTGELFF	few	NA	TRBJ2-2	TRBV6-2/TRBV6-3
TGTGCCAGTAGTACCCGCCTCAGGGAGCGCGGCAATCAGCCCCAGCATTTT	CASSTRLRERGNQPQHF	NA	NA	TRBJ1-5	TRBV19
TGCATTGGGGGAAACACCGGGGAGCTGTTTTTT	CIGGNTGELFF	NA	NA	TRBJ2-2	TRBV29-1
TGCGCCAGCAGCTTGGCCTTAGGAGGCCCGGGAGAGACCCAGTACTTC	CASSLALGGPGETQYF	NA	NA	TRBJ2-5	TRBV5-1
TGTGCCAGCAGCCAGAGAAGCAATCAGCCCCAGCATTTT	CASSQRSNQPQHF	NA	NA	TRBJ1-5	TRBV3-1/TRBV3-2
TGCTTTTCCTCGGGCTACACCTTC	CFSSGYTF	NA	NA	TRBJ1-2	TRBV20-1
TGTGCCAGCACCGGACTAGCGGGGGGCAGGAATACGCAGTATTTT	CASTGLAGGRNTQYF	NA	TRBD2	TRBJ2-3	TRBV6-5
TGTGCCAGTACCCCACAGGGGGAAGGGGCTGAAGCTTTCTTT	CASTPQGEGAEAFF	NA	TRBD1	TRBJ1-1	TRBV19
TGTGCCAGCAGGGGACAACTCTCGAACACCGGGGAGCTGTTTTTT	CASRGQLSNTGELFF	few	NA	TRBJ2-2	TRBV2
TGTGCCAGCAGCTTAGAGCGGCCTCGAGGGTCTAACACTGAAGCTTTCTTT	CASSLERPRGSNTEAFF	NA	NA	TRBJ1-1	TRBV7-2
TGTGCCAGTGGGGACAGGAGTAATTCACCCCTCCACTTT	CASGDRSNSPLHF	NA	TRBD1	TRBJ1-6	TRBV19
TGTGCCAGTAGTATACGAACGACTAGCGGGGCCCACAATGAGCAGTTCTTC	CASSIRTTSGAHNEQFF	NA	TRBD2	TRBJ2-1	TRBV19
TGTGCCAGCAGTTACTCCGGGACGGGGAACTATGGCTACACCTTC	CASSYSGTGNYGYTF	NA	NA	TRBJ1-2	TRBV6-5
TGCGCCAGCAGAGGGGGGGGACCTCCGAACACTGAAGCTTTCTTT	CASRGGGPPNTEAFF	NA	NA	TRBJ1-1	TRBV10-2
TGTGCCAGCAGCCAAGGAGCATTAGAAGCTTTCTTT	CASSQGALEAFF	NA	NA	TRBJ1-1	TRBV3-1/TRBV3-2
TGTGCCAGCAGTTTTTTGGTCGCGAATGAAAAACTGTTTTTT	CASSFLVANEKLFF	NA	NA	TRBJ1-4	TRBV28
TGCGCCAGCAGCTCCTTAGCGGGGACCCAAGAGACCCAGTACTTC	CASSSLAGTQETQYF	NA	TRBD2	TRBJ2-5	TRBV5-1
TGCGCCAGCAGCCAGAGGGAAGGGGATACGCAGTATTTT	CASSQREGDTQYF	NA	NA	TRBJ2-3	TRBV4-1
TGTGCCGATCCTTGCCACAGTCCCCATCTTTCACCCCTCCACTTT	CADPCHSPHLSPLHF	NA	NA	TRBJ1-6	TRBV6-5